The 13 T cell receptor beta chains below all came from one sample that was sequenced in a study of T cells after posttransplantation cyclophosphamide. Generated by immunoSEQ multiplex PCR, the TCRdb table keeps only in-frame clones and is missing some. Altogether more than 3,000 clones were found in the sample, and no singletons occur. Cyclophosphamide on days +3 and +4 followed busulfan-fludarabine conditioning and a marrow graft. Sequenced here: PBMCs, sampled after allogeneic stem cell transplant with posttransplant cyclophosphamide. Receptors were obtained from a male patient between 25 and 40 years old who received an allogeneic stem cell transplant from a related donor, was CMV-positive, and had acute GVHD only. The graft donor may be the source of some T cells.

By sample share, this clone is medium-sized. The same CDR3 arises from other DNA sequences in this sample as well. CDR3 in DNA: TGTGCCAGCAGCCAAGGAGGGGGTCAAGAGACCCAGTACTTC. Protein sequence: CASSQGGGQETQYF. This chain connects TRBV4-2 to TRBJ2-5; perhaps TRBD1 as D (6 bases). The V and J ends lost 1 base and 2 bases respectively, with 8 bases between them. The CDR3 is 14 residues long. CDR1 LGHNA and CDR2 YNFKEQ come from the germline V gene.

A few counts support this clone. This chain connects TRBV9 to TRBJ2-3; perhaps TRBD2 as D (6 bases). CDR1 is SGDLS and CDR2 is YYNGEE in the germline V gene. V lost 0 bases and J 0 bases, leaving 20 bases between the germline ends. This CDR3 region has 19 residues. The CDR3 loop reads CASSVGAWAGRLSTDTQYF. The CDR3 nucleotides are TGTGCCAGCAGCGTAGGGGCGTGGGCGGGGCGCCTTAGCACAGATACGCAGTATTTT.

This clone was detected many times. The chain couples TRBV5-1 to TRBJ2-3; 10 bases line up with TRBD2. The length of the CDR3 is 15 residues. The J segment lost 5 bases and the V segment lost 6 bases, leaving 9 bases of the junction unmatched. Germline V gene lookup returns CDR1 SGHRS and CDR2 YFSETQ. CDR3 nucleotide sequence: TGCGCCAGCAACACAAGACTAGCGGGCCGAGATACGCAGTATTTT. The encoded protein is CASNTRLAGRDTQYF.

This clone was counted many times. The chain is built from TRBV12-5 and TRBJ1-1; possibly TRBD1 for D (5 bases). Trimming removed 5 bases from V and 7 bases from J, with 11 bases in between. The germline V gene encodes CDR1 LGHNT and CDR2 FRNRAP. This CDR3 spans 12 amino acids. As DNA, the CDR3 is TGTGCTAGTGGTCCGGAGCAGGGTGAAGCTTTCTTT. Residues: CASGPEQGEAFF. Variable domain in full (rest from reference TRBV12-5 and TRBJ1-1): DARVTQTPRHKVTEMGQEVTMRCQPILGHNTVFWYRQTMMQGLELLAYFRNRAPLDDSGMPKDRFSAEMPDATLATLKIQPSEPRDSAVYFCASGPEQGEAFFGQGTRLTVV.

This clone showed up many times. The chain couples TRBV5-6 to TRBJ2-3; D unclear. The CDR3 length is 12 residues. V lost 4 bases and J 6 bases, leaving 9 bases between the germline ends. CDR1 and CDR2 from the germline V gene are SGHDT and YYEEEE. DNA of the CDR3: TGTGCCAGCAGCCCCGGTTCGGATACGCAGTATTTT. This codes for CASSPGSDTQYF.

This clone has at least ten counts. DNA for the CDR3: TGTGCCAGCAGTGTAAGGGGGTCTGGAAACACCATATATTTT. Translated, it gives CASSVRGSGNTIYF. The V and J genes are TRBV2 and TRBJ1-3, with D maybe TRBD1 (6 bases). V dropped 4 bases and J dropped 1 base, with 8 bases sitting between them. From germline, CDR1 is SNHLY and CDR2 FYNNEI. The CDR3 is 14 residues long.

The sample holds many counts of this clone. CDR3 in amino acids: CASRDRELDTGELFF. The CDR3 region has the DNA TGCGCCAGCAGGGACAGGGAACTGGACACCGGGGAGCTGTTTTTT. The chain has TRBV5-1 and TRBJ2-2; the match to TRBD1 covers 8 bases. The CDR3 has 15 residues. Germline values: CDR1 SGHRS, CDR2 YFSETQ. J gave up 3 bases and V 5 bases, and 6 bases lay outside the gene matches.

This clone was detected many times. The chain's CDR3 is CASSEALPGMVPLHF. Written as DNA, the CDR3 is TGTGCCAGCAGTGAAGCGCTTCCAGGGATGGTACCCCTCCACTTT. The chain has TRBV2 and TRBJ1-6; tentatively, D is TRBD1 (5 bases). V lost 0 bases and J lost 12, with 15 bases in between. CDR1 and CDR2 from the germline V gene are SNHLY and FYNNEI. This CDR3 has 15 residues.

This clone was found many times. The V gene is TRBV5-1, the J gene TRBJ2-7; unclear D gene. Between the trimmed V and J ends, which lost 0 bases and 0 bases, there was a span of 10 bases. Germline loops: CDR1 SGHRS, CDR2 YFSETQ. This CDR3 contains 15 residues. CDR3 protein: CASSLAELSSYEQYF. Here the CDR3 DNA reads TGCGCCAGCAGCTTGGCCGAGCTGTCCTCCTACGAGCAGTACTTC.

This clone was seen at least ten times. Here the CDR3 reads CASSLDNYGYTF. In DNA, the CDR3 is TGTGCCAGCTCACTAGATAACTATGGCTACACCTTC. This rearrangement joins TRBV18 to TRBJ1-2; D not resolved. This CDR3 is built from 12 residues. V gave up 4 bases and J gave up 1 base, with 4 bases separating them. Germline V gives CDR1 KGHSH, CDR2 LQKENI.

Relative to its sample, this clone is medium-sized. The chain joins TRBV7-2 to TRBJ1-3; possibly TRBD1 for D (5 bases). CDR1 is SGHTA and CDR2 is FQGNSA in the germline V gene. Trimming pared 2 bases from V and 12 bases from J, leaving 11 bases between. CDR3 size: 12 residues. The DNA for the CDR3 is TGTGCCAGCAGCTTAACGGGGGGTAACATATATTTT. This encodes CASSLTGGNIYF.

The table lists this clone with many counts. V is TRBV10-1 and J is TRBJ2-2, with TRBD1 matching over 9 bases. Germline V lookup: CDR1 WNHNN, CDR2 SYGVQD (reference sequence). V trimming: 2 bases; J trimming: 5 bases; junction bases outside the gene matches: 3. The CDR3 contains 15 residues. This CDR3 reads CASSEPGQGTGELFF. The CDR3 bases are TGCGCCAGCAGTGAGCCGGGACAGGGAACCGGGGAGCTGTTTTTT.

By share of the sample, this clone is medium-sized. The chain couples TRBV6-2 or TRBV6-3 to TRBJ1-4, with D possibly matching TRBD1 (5 bases). Trimming shortened V by 5 bases and J by 6 bases, and 7 bases separated the two germline ends. This CDR3 region has 12 residues. CDR1 MNHEY and CDR2 SVGEGT come from the germline V gene. The CDR3 here is CASSPTDEKLFF. The CDR3 nucleotides read TGTGCCAGCAGTCCGACAGATGAAAAACTGTTTTTT.